The entry that follows covers one T cell receptor beta chain sequence. Other nucleotide sequences in the sample specify the same CDR3. How the authors handled the data: Amplification of reference gene primers provided the estimated nucleated cell counts. TCRdb's copy holds only in-frame clones and misses some; the assay was immunoSEQ multiplex PCR. V and J calls and clone size are copied from that table; D and trimming were computed from the DNA. The sample consists of 200,000 to 250,000 clones, approximately 84% of them appearing once. Those enrolled in Seattle joined during active infection and were followed longitudinally afterward. This sample is part of a study of blood T cell repertoires in COVID-19. Study-wide background: The study drew acute and convalescent COVID-19 samples from the United States, Italy and Spain. PBMCs, B-cell-depleted T cells, or T cells were the source of the cDNA or gDNA that made up the material.

This CDR3 contains 13 residues. V dropped 6 bases and J dropped 0 bases, with 9 bases sitting between them. Germline V CDR1 and CDR2: SEHNR, FQNEAQ (reference sequence). The rearrangement joins TRBV7-9 to TRBJ2-7; a possible D gene is TRBD2 (5 bases). Sequencing used peripheral blood. The receptor was derived from an elderly woman with COVID-19, enrolled during active disease. CDR3 sequence: CASSSDYSYEQYF. CDR3 nucleotides: TGTGCCAGCAGTTCCGACTACTCCTACGAGCAGTACTTC.